What follows describes a single T cell receptor beta chain. Its matching antigen is unknown. Germline-derived CDR1 and CDR2 are MGHDK and SYGVNS. Trimming pared 3 bases from V and 5 bases from J, leaving 10 bases between. CDR3 size: 13 residues. The table came from immunoSEQ multiplex PCR; TCRdb's copy has only in-frame clones and leaves some out. The data hold about 150,000 clones, with 90% to 95% observed a single time. These data are taken from a study of T cell responses to AZD1222 COVID-19 vaccine. Study-level points and caveats: Reports say nearly half of spike-specific TCRs go after unmutated variant regions. The study identified only a handful of AZD1222 recipients as seropositive at baseline. All repertoire sampling was performed exclusively after the peak T cell response.

The source of this sequence is an adult in good health. The chain uses TRBV25-1 and TRBJ1-1; unclear D gene. The material was peripheral blood, obtained on day 0 of AZD1222 vaccination. The CDR3 loop is CASSEGRGTEAFF. The CDR3 coding sequence is TGTGCCAGCAGTGAGGGTCGGGGAACTGAAGCTTTCTTT.